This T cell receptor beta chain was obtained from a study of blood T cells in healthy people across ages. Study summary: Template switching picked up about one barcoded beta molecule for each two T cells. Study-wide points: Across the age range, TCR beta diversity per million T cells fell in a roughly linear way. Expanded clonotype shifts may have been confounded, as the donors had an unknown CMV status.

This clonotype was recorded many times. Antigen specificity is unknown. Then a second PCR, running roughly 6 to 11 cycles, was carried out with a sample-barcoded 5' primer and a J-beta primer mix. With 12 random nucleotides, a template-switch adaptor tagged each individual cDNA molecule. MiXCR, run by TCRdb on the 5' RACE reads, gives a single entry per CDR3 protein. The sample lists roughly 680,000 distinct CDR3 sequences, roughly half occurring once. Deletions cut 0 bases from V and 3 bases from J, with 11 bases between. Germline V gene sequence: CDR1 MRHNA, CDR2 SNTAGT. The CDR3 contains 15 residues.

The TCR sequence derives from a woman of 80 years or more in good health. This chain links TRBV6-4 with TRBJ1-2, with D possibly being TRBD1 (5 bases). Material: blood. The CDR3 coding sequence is TGTGCCAGCAGTGACTCGACGCAGGGCCACTATGGCTACACCTTC. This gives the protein CASSDSTQGHYGYTF.